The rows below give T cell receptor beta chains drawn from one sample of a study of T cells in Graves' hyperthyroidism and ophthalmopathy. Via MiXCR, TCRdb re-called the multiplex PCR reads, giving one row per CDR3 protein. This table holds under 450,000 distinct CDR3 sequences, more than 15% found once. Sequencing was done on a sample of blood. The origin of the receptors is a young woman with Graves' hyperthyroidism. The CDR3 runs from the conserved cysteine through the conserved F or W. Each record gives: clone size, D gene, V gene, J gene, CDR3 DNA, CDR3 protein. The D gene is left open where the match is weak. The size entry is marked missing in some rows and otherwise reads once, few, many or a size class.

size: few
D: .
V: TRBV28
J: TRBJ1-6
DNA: TGTGCCAGCAGTTTGACCAGCTCCACGAGGGTACCCCTCCACTTT
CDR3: CASSLTSSTRVPLHF

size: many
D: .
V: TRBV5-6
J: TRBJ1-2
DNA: TGTGCCAGCAGGATGAGGGGGGCCACCTATGGCTACACCTTC
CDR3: CASRMRGATYGYTF

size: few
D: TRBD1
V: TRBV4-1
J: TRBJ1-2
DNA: TGCGCCAGCAGCCAAGGTTCGAGCTTGGACAGGGGGCGGAATGGCGGCTACACCTTC
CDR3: CASSQGSSLDRGRNGGYTF

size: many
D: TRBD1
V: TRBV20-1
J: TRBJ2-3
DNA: TGCAGTGCTAGAGGATTCGACAGGGGGCAAGAATCAGATACGCAGTATTTT
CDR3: CSARGFDRGQESDTQYF

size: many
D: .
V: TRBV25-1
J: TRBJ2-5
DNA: TGTGCCAGCAGTGAAAGAACTGAGACCCAGTACTTC
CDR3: CASSERTETQYF

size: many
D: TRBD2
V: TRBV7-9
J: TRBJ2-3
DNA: TGTGCCAGCAGCCCTCTCAGCGGGGGCAGCACAGATACGCAGTATTTT
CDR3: CASSPLSGGSTDTQYF

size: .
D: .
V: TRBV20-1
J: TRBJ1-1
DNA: TGCAGTGCTAGAGATTCCAGGGCGAACACTGAAGCTTTCTTT
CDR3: CSARDSRANTEAFF

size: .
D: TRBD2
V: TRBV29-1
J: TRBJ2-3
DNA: TGCAGCGTTCGACTAGCGGGAGACACAGATACGCAGTATTTT
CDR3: CSVRLAGDTDTQYF

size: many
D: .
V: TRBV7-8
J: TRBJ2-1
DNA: TGTGCCAGCAGCTACTCCGGGCCCAACAATGAGCAGTTCTTC
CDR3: CASSYSGPNNEQFF

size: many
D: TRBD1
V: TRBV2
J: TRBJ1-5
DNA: TGTGCCAGCAGTGTTACTTTGGCAGGGGGCGTGCAGCCCCAGCATTTT
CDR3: CASSVTLAGGVQPQHF

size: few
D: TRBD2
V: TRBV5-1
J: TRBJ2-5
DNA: TGCGCCAGCAGCACGACTAGCGGTACTCGGGAGACCCAGTACTTC
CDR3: CASSTTSGTRETQYF

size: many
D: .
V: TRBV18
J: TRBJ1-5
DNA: TGTGCCAGCTCTGGGGAGGGGAGGGCTTCGCCCCAGCATTTT
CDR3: CASSGEGRASPQHF

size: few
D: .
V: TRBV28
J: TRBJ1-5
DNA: TGTGCCAGCAGCGACGAACAGAGAAGGGATTTT
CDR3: CASSDEQRRDF

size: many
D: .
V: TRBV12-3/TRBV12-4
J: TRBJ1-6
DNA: TGTGCCAGCAAGTCGGGGGGGAGCTCCTATAATTCACCCCTCCACTTT
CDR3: CASKSGGSSYNSPLHF

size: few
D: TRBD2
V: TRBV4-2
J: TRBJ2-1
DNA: TGTGCCAGCAGCCAAGATGGGGCTAGCGGGACGTACAATGAGCAGTTCTTC
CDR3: CASSQDGASGTYNEQFF

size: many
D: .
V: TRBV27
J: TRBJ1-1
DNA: TGTGCCAGCAGTTTAGCCTGGGCGGGGGCTGAAGCTTTCTTT
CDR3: CASSLAWAGAEAFF

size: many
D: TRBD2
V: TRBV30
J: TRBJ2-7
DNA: TGTGCCTGGAGTGGAGCGGGAGGCTTCGACGAGCAGTACTTC
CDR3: CAWSGAGGFDEQYF

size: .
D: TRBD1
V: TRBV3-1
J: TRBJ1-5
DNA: TGTGCCAGCAGCCAAAGCGGGGAGTCAGGGGGCCGTCAGCCCCAGCATTTT
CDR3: CASSQSGESGGRQPQHF

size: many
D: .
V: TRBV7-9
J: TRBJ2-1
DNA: TGTGCCAGCAGCTATGAGGGTCACTACAATGAGCAGTTCTTC
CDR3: CASSYEGHYNEQFF

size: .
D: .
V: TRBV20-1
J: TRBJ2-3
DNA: TGCAGTGCTAGAGGGAGTAGGAAGGGTGATACGCAGTATTTT
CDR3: CSARGSRKGDTQYF

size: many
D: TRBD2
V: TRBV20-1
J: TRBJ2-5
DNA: TGCAGTGTCCCAGGGAGGGGTATCGAGACCCAGTACTTC
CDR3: CSVPGRGIETQYF

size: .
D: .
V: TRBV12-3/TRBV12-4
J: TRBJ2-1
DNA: TGTGCCAGCACTCGTGCCGGGTACAATGAGCAGTTCTTC
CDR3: CASTRAGYNEQFF

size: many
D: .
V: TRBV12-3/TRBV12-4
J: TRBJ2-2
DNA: TGTGCCAGCACCTTAACAAACACCGGGGAGCTGTTTTTT
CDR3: CASTLTNTGELFF

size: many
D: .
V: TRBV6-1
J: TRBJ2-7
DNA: TGTGCCAGCAGTGAATATTTGAGCTCCTACGAGCAGTACTTC
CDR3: CASSEYLSSYEQYF

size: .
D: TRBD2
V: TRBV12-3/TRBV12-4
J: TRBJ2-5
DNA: TGTGCCATCCGGGGGGGGGCGGGAGGCAGCAGGTTTCAGGAGACCCAGTACTTC
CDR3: CAIRGGAGGSRFQETQYF

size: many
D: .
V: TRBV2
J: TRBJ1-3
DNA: TGTGCCAGCAGTGAAGACCAAATCGGGGGAAACACCATATATTTT
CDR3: CASSEDQIGGNTIYF

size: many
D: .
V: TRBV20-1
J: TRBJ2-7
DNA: TGCAGTCTCGGTGGATCGAGCGGCTACGAGCAGTACTTC
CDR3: CSLGGSSGYEQYF

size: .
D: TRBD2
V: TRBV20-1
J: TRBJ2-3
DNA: TGCAGTGCAGGGACTAGCGGGGCCACCGATACGCAGTATTTT
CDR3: CSAGTSGATDTQYF

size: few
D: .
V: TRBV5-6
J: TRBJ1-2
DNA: TGTGCCAGCAGCTTGTTCCCAGGGCCCCCCCTCTATGGCTACACCTTC
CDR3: CASSLFPGPPLYGYTF

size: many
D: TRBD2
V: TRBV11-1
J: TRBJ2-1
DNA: TGTGCCAGCAGCTTGTTGGGACTAGCGGGACCTGAGCAGTTCTTC
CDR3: CASSLLGLAGPEQFF

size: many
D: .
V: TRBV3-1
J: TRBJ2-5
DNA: TGTGCCAGCAGCCTAACGGCATTCCAAGAGACCCAGTACTTC
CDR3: CASSLTAFQETQYF

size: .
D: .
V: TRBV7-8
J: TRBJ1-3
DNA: TGTGCCTGCAGCCTAGAAGAAGTGACTGGAAACACCATATATTTT
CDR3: CACSLEEVTGNTIYF

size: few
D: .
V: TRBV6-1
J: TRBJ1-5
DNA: TGTGCCAGCAGAGGGACTTTAAGGAGCAATCAGCCCCAGCATTTT
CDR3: CASRGTLRSNQPQHF

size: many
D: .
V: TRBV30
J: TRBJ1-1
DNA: TGTGCCTGGAGCGAAGCCAGACTCTCAGGGATTCGAGCTTTCTTT
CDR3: CAWSEARLSGIRAFF

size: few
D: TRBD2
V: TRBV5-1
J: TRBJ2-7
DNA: TGCGCCAGCAGCTTAACTAGCGGGAGTGTCCCCTACGAGCAGTACTTC
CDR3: CASSLTSGSVPYEQYF

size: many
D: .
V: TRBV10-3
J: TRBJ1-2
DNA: TGTGCCATCAGTGAGCAGGCAGGAGTAACTAACTATGGCTACACCTTC
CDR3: CAISEQAGVTNYGYTF

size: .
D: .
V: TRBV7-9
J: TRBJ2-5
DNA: TGTGCCAGCAGCCCGGGGACGGAGACCCAGTACTTC
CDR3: CASSPGTETQYF

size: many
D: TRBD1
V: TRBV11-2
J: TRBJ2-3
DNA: TGTGCCAGCAGCACACAGACAGGGTTGCTGGGAACGCAGTATTTT
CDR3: CASSTQTGLLGTQYF

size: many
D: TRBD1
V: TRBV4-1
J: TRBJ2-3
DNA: TGCGCCAGCAGCCAGAATACCGGGACAGTCACAGATACGCAGTATTTT
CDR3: CASSQNTGTVTDTQYF

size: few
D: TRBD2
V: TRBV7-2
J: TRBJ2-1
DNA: TGTGCCAGCAGCTTAAAGGCGGGAGGGAAATACAATGAGCAGTTCTTC
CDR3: CASSLKAGGKYNEQFF

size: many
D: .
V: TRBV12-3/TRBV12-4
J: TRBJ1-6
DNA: TGTGCCAGCAGTCCCACCCCCGGAACAGGAGGCTATAATTCACCCCTCCACTTT
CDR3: CASSPTPGTGGYNSPLHF

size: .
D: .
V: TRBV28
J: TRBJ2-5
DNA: TGTGCCAGCAGTTGGGTTCTGGGTCGAGGGGAGACCCAGTACTTC
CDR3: CASSWVLGRGETQYF

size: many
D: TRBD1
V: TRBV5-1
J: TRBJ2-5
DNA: TGCGCCAGCAGACTCGGGCGACAGGGCCAAGAGACCCAGTACTTC
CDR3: CASRLGRQGQETQYF

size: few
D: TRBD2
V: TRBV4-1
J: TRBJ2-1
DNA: TGCGCCAGCAGCCAAGATGGGGCAGGGAGGGGGCAGTTCTTC
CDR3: CASSQDGAGRGQFF

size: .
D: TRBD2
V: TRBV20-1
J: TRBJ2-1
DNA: TGCAGTGCTAGATCTCTACAAAGCGGGGTTCACTACAATGAGCAGTTCTTC
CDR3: CSARSLQSGVHYNEQFF

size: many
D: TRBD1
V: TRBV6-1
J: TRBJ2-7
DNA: TGTGCCAGCACCCCGGGGGACAGGCGGGGCGAGCAGTACTTC
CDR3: CASTPGDRRGEQYF